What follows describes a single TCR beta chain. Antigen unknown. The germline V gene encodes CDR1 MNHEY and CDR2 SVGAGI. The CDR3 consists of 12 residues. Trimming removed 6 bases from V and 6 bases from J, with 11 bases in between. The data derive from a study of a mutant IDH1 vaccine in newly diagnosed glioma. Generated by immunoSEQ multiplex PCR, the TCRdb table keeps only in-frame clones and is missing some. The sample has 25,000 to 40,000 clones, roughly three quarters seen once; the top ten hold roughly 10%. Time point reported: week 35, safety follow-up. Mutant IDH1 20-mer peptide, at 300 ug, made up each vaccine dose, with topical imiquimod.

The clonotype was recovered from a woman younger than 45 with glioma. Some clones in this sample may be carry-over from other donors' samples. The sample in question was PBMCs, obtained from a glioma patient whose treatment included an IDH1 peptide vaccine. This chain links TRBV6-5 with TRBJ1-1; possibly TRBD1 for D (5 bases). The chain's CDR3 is CASRPRAAEAFF. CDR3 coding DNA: TGTGCCAGCAGACCCAGGGCCGCTGAAGCTTTCTTT.